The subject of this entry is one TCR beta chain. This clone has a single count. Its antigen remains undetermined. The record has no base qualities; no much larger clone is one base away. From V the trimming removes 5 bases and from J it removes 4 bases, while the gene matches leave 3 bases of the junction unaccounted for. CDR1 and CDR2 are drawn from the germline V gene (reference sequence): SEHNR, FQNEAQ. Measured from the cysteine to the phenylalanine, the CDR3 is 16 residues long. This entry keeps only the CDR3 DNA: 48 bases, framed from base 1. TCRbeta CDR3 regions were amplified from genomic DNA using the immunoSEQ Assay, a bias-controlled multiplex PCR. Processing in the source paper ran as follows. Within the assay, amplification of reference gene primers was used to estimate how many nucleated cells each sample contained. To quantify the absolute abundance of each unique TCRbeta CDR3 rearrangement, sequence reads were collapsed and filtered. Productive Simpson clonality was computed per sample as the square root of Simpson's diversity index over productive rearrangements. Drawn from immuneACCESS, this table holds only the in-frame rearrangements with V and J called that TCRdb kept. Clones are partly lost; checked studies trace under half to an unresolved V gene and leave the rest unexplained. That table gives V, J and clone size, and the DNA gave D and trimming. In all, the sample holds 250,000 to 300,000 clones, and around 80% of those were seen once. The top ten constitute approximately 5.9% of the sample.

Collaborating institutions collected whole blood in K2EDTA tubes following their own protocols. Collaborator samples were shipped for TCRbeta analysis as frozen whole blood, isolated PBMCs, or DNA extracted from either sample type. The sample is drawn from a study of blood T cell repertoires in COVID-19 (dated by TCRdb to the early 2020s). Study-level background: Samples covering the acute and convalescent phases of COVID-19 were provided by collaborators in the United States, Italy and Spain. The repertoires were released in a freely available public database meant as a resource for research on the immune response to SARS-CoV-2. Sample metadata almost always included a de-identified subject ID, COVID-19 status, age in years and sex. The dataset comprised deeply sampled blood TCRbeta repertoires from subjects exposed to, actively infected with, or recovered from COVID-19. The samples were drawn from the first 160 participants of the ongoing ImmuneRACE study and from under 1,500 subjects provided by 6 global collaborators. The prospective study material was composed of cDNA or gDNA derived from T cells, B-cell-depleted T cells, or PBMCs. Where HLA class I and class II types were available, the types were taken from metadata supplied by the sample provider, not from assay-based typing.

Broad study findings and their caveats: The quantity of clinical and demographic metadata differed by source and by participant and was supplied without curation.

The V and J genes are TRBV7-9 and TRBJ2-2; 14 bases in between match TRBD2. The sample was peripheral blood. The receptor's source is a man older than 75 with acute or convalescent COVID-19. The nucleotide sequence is TGTGCCAGCAGCACCGGACTAGCGGGGGGCACCGGGGAGCTGTTTTTT. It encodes CASSTGLAGGTGELFF. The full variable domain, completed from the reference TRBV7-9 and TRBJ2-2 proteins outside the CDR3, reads DTGVSQNPRHKITKRGQNVTFRCDPISEHNRLYWYRQTLGQGPEFLTYFQNEAQLEKSRLLSDRFSAERPKGSFSTLEIQRTEQGDSAMYLCASSTGLAGGTGELFFGEGSRLTVL.